The 10 T cell receptor beta chains listed next were all sequenced from one sample in a study of patients and donors after allogeneic stem cell transplantation (dated by TCRdb to about 2020). The method was RT-PCR. Sequencing took place on a NextSeq 550. TCRdb reprocessed the public reads (quality trimming at Q25 with fastp, clone calling with MiXCR) and kept in-frame beta chains. Under each unique CDR3 protein, matching rows form one entry showing the most common genes and DNA. The sample table records about 150,000 distinct CDR3 sequences; about a third of these occur just once. Approximately 50% of the sample lies in the top ten. What was sequenced was blood, either unsorted or a sorted T cell fraction (not recorded which). Receptors were obtained from a human donor who was either an allogeneic HSCT recipient or a stem cell or donor lymphocyte infusion donor (not recorded which). It is not recorded whose cells these are; they may come from a transplant donor.

The V and J genes are TRBV5-1 and TRBJ2-5, with 7 bases aligning to TRBD2. The CDR3 covers 14 residues. Germline V gene sequence: CDR1 SGHRS, CDR2 YFSETQ. With 4 bases clipped from V and 5 bases from J, the junction kept 8 bases outside the gene matches. For the CDR3, the DNA is TGCGCCAGCAGCCGGGACTACTATTCGGAGACCCAGTACTTC. Protein product: CASSRDYYSETQYF.

This clonotype occurred many times. The chain couples TRBV12-3 or TRBV12-4 to TRBJ1-5, with no clear D. V was pared by 7 bases and J by 9 bases, with 19 bases between. The length of the CDR3 is 14 residues. CDR3 loop: CASIPLANLGPQHF. CDR3 DNA: TGTGCCAGCATCCCCTTGGCCAACCTAGGGCCCCAGCATTTT.

The chain couples TRBV27 to TRBJ1-1; D is possibly TRBD1 (5 bases). This CDR3 contains 14 residues. V lost 5 bases, J lost 2 bases, and 12 bases lay in between. Germline V CDR1 and CDR2: MNHEY, SMNVEV (reference sequence). The CDR3 DNA follows: TGTGCCAGCAGTCTCGGGACGGAAAACACTGAAGCTTTCTTT. Its protein product is CASSLGTENTEAFF.

The chain uses TRBV7-9 and TRBJ1-1; 8 bases are shared with TRBD1. The CDR3 totals 13 residues. Germline values: CDR1 SEHNR, CDR2 FQNEAQ (reference sequence). Losses at the gene ends were 5 bases for V and 8 bases for J; bases not matched to a gene: 7. CDR3 sequence (DNA): TGTGCCAGCAGCCCCGGACAGGGAGGGGAAGCTTTCTTT. It is translated as CASSPGQGGEAFF. Full variable domain (rest looked up from reference TRBV7-9 and TRBJ1-1): DTGVSQNPRHKITKRGQNVTFRCDPISEHNRLYWYRQTLGQGPEFLTYFQNEAQLEKSRLLSDRFSAERPKGSFSTLEIQRTEQGDSAMYLCASSPGQGGEAFFGQGTRLTVV.

V gene TRBV28 combines with J gene TRBJ2-5; weak D call: TRBD2 (5 bases). Germline V lookup: CDR1 MDHEN, CDR2 SYDVKM. The V end lost 7 bases, the J end lost 4 bases, and 16 bases lay between the germline ends. The CDR3 has 14 amino acids. In DNA form, the CDR3 reads TGTGCCAGCACTCTTTACGGGCGGGCAGAGACCCAGTACTTC. Residues: CASTLYGRAETQYF.

This clonotype was recorded a few times. The chain links TRBV5-1 to TRBJ2-7; D is possibly TRBD2 (5 bases). This CDR3 spans 15 amino acids. The V gene lost 0 bases and the J gene lost 1 base, with 11 bases spanning the gap. Germline-derived CDR1 and CDR2 are SGHRS and YFSETQ. This CDR3 is CASSLEPGVSYEQYV. The CDR3 region has the DNA TGCGCCAGCAGCTTGGAACCCGGGGTTTCCTACGAGCAGTACGTC.

The chain couples TRBV7-6 to TRBJ1-4; D is unclear. Germline CDR1 and CDR2: SGHVS and FNYEAQ. V gave up 5 bases and J gave up 7 bases, with 14 bases separating them. The CDR3 has 14 amino acids. The CDR3 coding sequence is TGTGCCAGCAGCCCCCGAGCGCCGGGTGAAAAACTGTTTTTT. It yields the protein CASSPRAPGEKLFF.

This chain connects TRBV5-6 to TRBJ1-6, with D uncertain. Trimming took off 4 bases at V and 8 bases at J, with 13 bases between the two ends. Germline V gives CDR1 SGHDT, CDR2 YYEEEE. This CDR3 contains 14 residues. In DNA, the CDR3 is TGTGCCAGCAGCCGCCCCGAGCATGATTCACCCCTCCACTTT. This translates into CASSRPEHDSPLHF.

This clonotype was seen ten or more times. The J gene is TRBJ1-5, the V gene TRBV12-3 or TRBV12-4; D not certain. The V end was cut by 4 bases, the J end by 0 bases, with 1 base between. This CDR3 comprises 12 residues. As DNA, the CDR3 is TGTGCCAGCAGTTATAGCAATCAGCCCCAGCATTTT. Translation gives CASSYSNQPQHF.

The chain couples TRBV20-1 to TRBJ1-5, with 9 nucleotides matching TRBD1. The CDR3 loop spans 14 amino acids. V lost 6 bases to trimming and J lost 5 bases; unmatched junction nucleotides: 8. Germline CDR1 is DFQATT and CDR2 is SNEGSKA (reference sequence). The CDR3 protein is CSATQGANDQPQHF. CDR3 DNA: TGCAGTGCAACACAGGGGGCGAATGATCAGCCCCAGCATTTT.